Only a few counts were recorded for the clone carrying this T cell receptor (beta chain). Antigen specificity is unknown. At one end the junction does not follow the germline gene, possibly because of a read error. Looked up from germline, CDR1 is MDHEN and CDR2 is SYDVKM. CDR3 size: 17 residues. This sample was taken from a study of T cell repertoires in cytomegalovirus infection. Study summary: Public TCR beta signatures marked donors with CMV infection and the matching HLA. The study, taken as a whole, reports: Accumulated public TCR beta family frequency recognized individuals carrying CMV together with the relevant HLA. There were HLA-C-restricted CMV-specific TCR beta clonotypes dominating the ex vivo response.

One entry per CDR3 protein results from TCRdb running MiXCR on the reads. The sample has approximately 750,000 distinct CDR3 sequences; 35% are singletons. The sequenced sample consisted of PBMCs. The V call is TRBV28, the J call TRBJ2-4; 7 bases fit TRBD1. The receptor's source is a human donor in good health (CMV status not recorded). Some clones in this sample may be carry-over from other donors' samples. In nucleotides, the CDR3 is TGTGCCAGCAGTGTAGGACGACAGGGTATAGCCAAGAACATTCAGTACTTC. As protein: CASSVGRQGIAKNIQYF.